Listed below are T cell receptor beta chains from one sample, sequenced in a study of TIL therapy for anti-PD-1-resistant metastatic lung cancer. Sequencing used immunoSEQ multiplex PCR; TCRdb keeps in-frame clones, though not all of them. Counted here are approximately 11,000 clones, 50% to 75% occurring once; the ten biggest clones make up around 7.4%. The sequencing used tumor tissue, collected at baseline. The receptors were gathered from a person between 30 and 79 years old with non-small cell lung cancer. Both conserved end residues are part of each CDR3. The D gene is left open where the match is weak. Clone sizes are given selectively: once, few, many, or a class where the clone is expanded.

CDR3aa: CASSEVRVDTQYF
abundance: .
d_gene: .
v_gene: TRBV6-1
j_gene: TRBJ2-3

CDR3aa: CASSPLAGVTDTQYF
abundance: once
d_gene: TRBD2
v_gene: TRBV18
j_gene: TRBJ2-3

CDR3aa: CASRLSGRFRDTQYF
abundance: .
d_gene: .
v_gene: TRBV27
j_gene: TRBJ2-3

CDR3aa: CASTEDGSGNTIYF
abundance: .
d_gene: .
v_gene: TRBV6-6
j_gene: TRBJ1-3

CDR3aa: CSASRGSLQETQYF
abundance: medium-sized
d_gene: .
v_gene: TRBV20-1
j_gene: TRBJ2-5

CDR3aa: CATSRDGLRDEQFF
abundance: .
d_gene: .
v_gene: TRBV15
j_gene: TRBJ2-1

CDR3aa: CASSEVAGGRTNTGELFF
abundance: large
d_gene: TRBD2
v_gene: TRBV2
j_gene: TRBJ2-2

CDR3aa: CASSPEPGDRDAFF
abundance: .
d_gene: TRBD1
v_gene: TRBV11-2
j_gene: TRBJ1-1

CDR3aa: CASSAGGGRADTQYF
abundance: .
d_gene: .
v_gene: TRBV19
j_gene: TRBJ2-3

CDR3aa: CASSLDARLARDTQYF
abundance: .
d_gene: TRBD2
v_gene: TRBV5-5
j_gene: TRBJ2-3

CDR3aa: CASSLPGLAGMAEQFF
abundance: medium-sized
d_gene: TRBD2
v_gene: TRBV5-8
j_gene: TRBJ2-1

CDR3aa: CASSGQLQETQYF
abundance: few
d_gene: .
v_gene: TRBV19
j_gene: TRBJ2-5

CDR3aa: CATSDPGPRGVYEQYF
abundance: .
d_gene: .
v_gene: TRBV24-1
j_gene: TRBJ2-7

CDR3aa: CAWRVQGSNYEQYF
abundance: .
d_gene: .
v_gene: TRBV30
j_gene: TRBJ2-7

CDR3aa: CASSELGGFGPYNEQFF
abundance: .
d_gene: .
v_gene: TRBV6-1
j_gene: TRBJ2-1

CDR3aa: CASSWGTGGSRSF
abundance: .
d_gene: TRBD1
v_gene: TRBV27
j_gene: TRBJ1-2

CDR3aa: CASSRSDRDSLGEQFF
abundance: medium-sized
d_gene: TRBD1
v_gene: TRBV4-1
j_gene: TRBJ2-1

CDR3aa: CASSLGWTNTEAFF
abundance: large
d_gene: .
v_gene: TRBV18
j_gene: TRBJ1-1

CDR3aa: CASSRGQGPDTDTQYF
abundance: once
d_gene: TRBD1
v_gene: TRBV11-3
j_gene: TRBJ2-3

CDR3aa: CASSLVTNNEQFF
abundance: .
d_gene: .
v_gene: TRBV5-1
j_gene: TRBJ2-1

CDR3aa: CASSTGLGKRETQYF
abundance: few
d_gene: .
v_gene: TRBV13
j_gene: TRBJ2-5

CDR3aa: CASSLEFNSPLHF
abundance: .
d_gene: .
v_gene: TRBV12-3/TRBV12-4
j_gene: TRBJ1-6

CDR3aa: CASSFGARNEQYF
abundance: .
d_gene: .
v_gene: TRBV5-6
j_gene: TRBJ2-7

CDR3aa: CASSRTGAGGYTF
abundance: .
d_gene: TRBD1
v_gene: TRBV28
j_gene: TRBJ1-2

CDR3aa: CASSLAGLDTDTQYF
abundance: few
d_gene: .
v_gene: TRBV6-5
j_gene: TRBJ2-3

CDR3aa: CASSSLQETQYF
abundance: .
d_gene: .
v_gene: TRBV5-5
j_gene: TRBJ2-5

CDR3aa: CASSLDSGNYEQYF
abundance: few
d_gene: TRBD2
v_gene: TRBV11-2
j_gene: TRBJ2-7

CDR3aa: CASSLGLRRGAQGYTF
abundance: .
d_gene: .
v_gene: TRBV5-6
j_gene: TRBJ1-2

CDR3aa: CASRYDRSGAFF
abundance: few
d_gene: .
v_gene: TRBV5-8
j_gene: TRBJ1-1

CDR3aa: CAGEREASYEQYF
abundance: .
d_gene: TRBD2
v_gene: TRBV7-9
j_gene: TRBJ2-7

CDR3aa: CASVSSGRAQFF
abundance: .
d_gene: TRBD2
v_gene: TRBV6-5
j_gene: TRBJ2-1

CDR3aa: CASTIDYEQYF
abundance: few
d_gene: .
v_gene: TRBV6-5
j_gene: TRBJ2-7

CDR3aa: CASSHRGLVTGELFF
abundance: medium-sized
d_gene: TRBD1
v_gene: TRBV3-1/TRBV3-2
j_gene: TRBJ2-2

CDR3aa: CASSRQNREKLFF
abundance: few
d_gene: .
v_gene: TRBV19
j_gene: TRBJ1-4

CDR3aa: CASSDGFFNNSPLHF
abundance: .
d_gene: .
v_gene: TRBV10-2
j_gene: TRBJ1-6

CDR3aa: CASSHYPSGRVRGYEQYF
abundance: few
d_gene: .
v_gene: TRBV7-9
j_gene: TRBJ2-7

CDR3aa: CASSLAGGTGANVLTF
abundance: few
d_gene: TRBD2
v_gene: TRBV7-2
j_gene: TRBJ2-6

CDR3aa: CASSDGQGGEYGYTF
abundance: medium-sized
d_gene: TRBD1
v_gene: TRBV9
j_gene: TRBJ1-2

CDR3aa: CASSPRTGSDGYTF
abundance: once
d_gene: TRBD1
v_gene: TRBV7-6
j_gene: TRBJ1-2

CDR3aa: CASSQEGKRNQPQHF
abundance: large
d_gene: .
v_gene: TRBV4-1
j_gene: TRBJ1-5

CDR3aa: CASSRGLVPYNEQFF
abundance: .
d_gene: TRBD2
v_gene: TRBV7-2
j_gene: TRBJ2-1

CDR3aa: CASSPERSFTGELFF
abundance: few
d_gene: .
v_gene: TRBV3-1/TRBV3-2
j_gene: TRBJ2-2

CDR3aa: CAWSVSGTVRNEQFF
abundance: .
d_gene: .
v_gene: TRBV30
j_gene: TRBJ2-1

CDR3aa: CATSDFPLEKGAGDTQYF
abundance: .
d_gene: .
v_gene: TRBV24-1
j_gene: TRBJ2-3

CDR3aa: CASSEGSGRKRSHYEQYF
abundance: few
d_gene: TRBD2
v_gene: TRBV25-1
j_gene: TRBJ2-7

CDR3aa: CASSLLGQATLNQPQHF
abundance: .
d_gene: TRBD1
v_gene: TRBV28
j_gene: TRBJ1-5

CDR3aa: CASSPQTQGSGNTIYF
abundance: .
d_gene: .
v_gene: TRBV18
j_gene: TRBJ1-3

CDR3aa: CASSLGGIGYTF
abundance: .
d_gene: .
v_gene: TRBV2
j_gene: TRBJ1-2

CDR3aa: CSASGTSGGYNEQFF
abundance: medium-sized
d_gene: TRBD2
v_gene: TRBV20-1
j_gene: TRBJ2-1

CDR3aa: CASSPGVGAEQYF
abundance: few
d_gene: .
v_gene: TRBV10-2
j_gene: TRBJ2-7

CDR3aa: CASSLIAGGTDTQYF
abundance: .
d_gene: TRBD2
v_gene: TRBV5-1
j_gene: TRBJ2-3

CDR3aa: CASSAGTAIMNTEAFF
abundance: .
d_gene: .
v_gene: TRBV11-1
j_gene: TRBJ1-1

CDR3aa: CASSLGQGGYTF
abundance: .
d_gene: TRBD1
v_gene: TRBV6-6
j_gene: TRBJ1-2

CDR3aa: CASSAGVSGANVLTF
abundance: once
d_gene: .
v_gene: TRBV6-5
j_gene: TRBJ2-6

CDR3aa: CASSKQAGELFF
abundance: few
d_gene: .
v_gene: TRBV19
j_gene: TRBJ2-2

CDR3aa: CASSSTGGGGTEAFF
abundance: .
d_gene: .
v_gene: TRBV7-3
j_gene: TRBJ1-1

CDR3aa: CASSLGVNTEAFF
abundance: few
d_gene: .
v_gene: TRBV11-2
j_gene: TRBJ1-1

CDR3aa: CASSSRTAGIFYEQYF
abundance: .
d_gene: .
v_gene: TRBV5-5
j_gene: TRBJ2-7

CDR3aa: CASSPGALNEQFF
abundance: once
d_gene: .
v_gene: TRBV3-1/TRBV3-2
j_gene: TRBJ2-1

CDR3aa: CASSSNRGPGETQYF
abundance: .
d_gene: .
v_gene: TRBV7-9
j_gene: TRBJ2-5